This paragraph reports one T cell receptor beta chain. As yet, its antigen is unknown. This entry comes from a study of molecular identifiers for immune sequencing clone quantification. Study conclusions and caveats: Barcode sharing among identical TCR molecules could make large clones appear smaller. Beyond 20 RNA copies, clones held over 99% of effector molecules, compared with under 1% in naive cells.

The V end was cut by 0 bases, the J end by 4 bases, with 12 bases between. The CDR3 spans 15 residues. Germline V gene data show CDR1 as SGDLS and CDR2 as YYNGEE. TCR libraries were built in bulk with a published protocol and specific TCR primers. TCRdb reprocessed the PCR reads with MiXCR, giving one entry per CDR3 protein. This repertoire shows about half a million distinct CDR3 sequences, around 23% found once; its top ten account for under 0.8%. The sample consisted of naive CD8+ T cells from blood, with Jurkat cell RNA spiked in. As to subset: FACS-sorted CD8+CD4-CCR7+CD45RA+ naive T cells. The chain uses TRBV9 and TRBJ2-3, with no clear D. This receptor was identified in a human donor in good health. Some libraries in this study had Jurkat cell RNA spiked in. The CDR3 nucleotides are TGTGCCAGCAGCGTAGATAATGGGTTTGCAGATACGCAGTATTTT. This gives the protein CASSVDNGFADTQYF.